The 21 T cell receptor beta chains below were found in one sample sequenced in a study of cytomegalovirus exposure and HLA in healthy donors. Primers: 60 Vbeta forward and 13 Jbeta reverse. The protocol was immunoSEQ multiplex PCR, while the TCRdb copy is restricted to in-frame clones and leaves out a portion. The sample contains 150,000 or so clones, more than 70% of which appear only once. Sequences were obtained from PBMCs. These receptors all stem from a middle-aged man in good health and CMV-seronegative.

V is TRBV11-1 and J is TRBJ2-7; possibly TRBD2 for D (6 bases). This CDR3 is built from 13 residues. V was trimmed by 3 bases and J by 6 bases, leaving 12 bases between them. Germline lookup yields CDR1 SGHAT and CDR2 FQDESV (reference sequence). The CDR3 spells CASSFGGGTEQYF. The CDR3, as DNA: TGTGCCAGCAGCTTCGGTGGAGGGACCGAGCAGTACTTC. Drawing the rest from reference TRBV11-1 and TRBJ2-7, the complete variable domain is EAEVAQSPRYKITEKSQAVAFWCDPISGHATLYWYRQILGQGPELLVQFQDESVVDDSQLPKDRFSAERLKGVDSTLKIQPAELGDSAMYLCASSFGGGTEQYFGPGTRLTVT.

The chain joins TRBV27 to TRBJ1-5; TRBD1 matches at 7 bases. Looked up from germline, CDR1 is MNHEY and CDR2 is SMNVEV (reference sequence). J lost 5 bases, V lost 3 bases, and 1 base had no gene match. The CDR3 is 13 amino acids. The CDR3 sequence is CASSFQGDQPQHF. The DNA of the CDR3 is TGTGCCAGCAGTTTTCAGGGGGATCAGCCCCAGCATTTT.

This clone was detected a few times. The J gene is TRBJ1-5, the V gene TRBV27; possibly TRBD1 for D (5 bases). Germline loops: CDR1 MNHEY, CDR2 SMNVEV (reference sequence). CDR3 length equals 14 residues. The V end lost 1 base, the J end lost 7 bases, and 11 bases lay between the germline ends. This CDR3 is CASSLFGQRQPQHF. CDR3 DNA: TGTGCCAGCAGTTTATTTGGACAACGGCAGCCCCAGCATTTT.

The chain joins TRBV5-8 to TRBJ2-2; possible D gene TRBD2, 5 bases. The length of the CDR3 is 14 residues. Germline loops: CDR1 SGHTS, CDR2 YDEGEE. Trimming shortened V by 2 bases and J by 3 bases, and 8 bases separated the two germline ends. The CDR3 DNA reads TGTGCCAGCAGCTTCGGGGTGTACACCGGGGAGCTGTTTTTT. It translates to CASSFGVYTGELFF.

The chain carries TRBV5-4 and TRBJ1-2; the D gene is possibly TRBD1 (6 bases). The CDR3 runs to 12 residues. V lost 7 bases, J lost 5 bases, and 12 bases lay in between. Germline V gives CDR1 SGHNT, CDR2 YYREEE (reference sequence). The CDR3 sequence is CASHRDEYGYTF. The DNA of the CDR3 is TGTGCCAGCCACAGGGACGAATATGGCTACACCTTC.

The genes are TRBV7-3 and TRBJ2-1, with D possibly being TRBD1 (5 bases). Deletions cut 2 bases from V and 9 bases from J, with 17 bases between. Germline-derived CDR1 and CDR2 are SGHTA and FQGTGA. The CDR3 is 15 amino acids. The DNA for the CDR3 is TGTGCCAGCAGCTTAGACCGGCAGGGCTCTGGTGAGCAGTTCTTC. Protein: CASSLDRQGSGEQFF. The full variable domain, rest sourced from reference TRBV7-3 and TRBJ2-1, is GAGVSQTPSNKVTEKGKYVELRCDPISGHTALYWYRQSLGQGPEFLIYFQGTGAADDSGLPNDRFFAVRPEGSVSTLKIQRTERGDSAVYLCASSLDRQGSGEQFFGPGTRLTVL.

The genes are TRBV9 and TRBJ1-5; D not resolved. The CDR3 runs to 15 residues. Germline loops: CDR1 SGDLS, CDR2 YYNGEE. Trimming cost V 2 bases and J 1 base, with 10 bases left between them. The DNA of the CDR3 is TGTGCCAGCAGCGTCGCAGTATCGAGCAATCAGCCCCAGCATTTT. Translating it yields CASSVAVSSNQPQHF.

A single count supports this clone. This sequence joins TRBV5-1 and TRBJ2-1, with D perhaps TRBD2 (5 bases). CDR1 and CDR2 (germline): SGHRS, YFSETQ. There are 15 residues in the CDR3. The V end lost 4 bases, the J end lost 4 bases, and 15 bases lay between the germline ends. The CDR3 region has the DNA TGCGCCAGCAGCCCAGAGGCTAGAGGGTACAATGAGCAGTTCTTC. This codes for CASSPEARGYNEQFF.

The chain employs TRBV4-1 and TRBJ1-2; D ambiguous. The length of the CDR3 is 16 residues. V was cut by 0 bases and J by 2 bases, with 13 bases left in between. Germline V gene data show CDR1 as MGHRA and CDR2 as YSYEKL. The CDR3 bases are TGCGCCAGCAGCCAAGATCCGGATCTCGGGAACTATGGCTACACCTTC. As protein: CASSQDPDLGNYGYTF.

This clone was counted between two and nine times. This sequence joins TRBV2 and TRBJ1-2; D is unclear. Germline values: CDR1 SNHLY, CDR2 FYNNEI. V was shortened by 6 bases and J by 2 bases, with 10 bases between the two germline ends. CDR3 length: 13 amino acids. DNA of the CDR3: TGTGCCAGCAGCCCTGGGAGGAACTATGGCTACACCTTC. It translates to CASSPGRNYGYTF.

This chain uses TRBV12-2 with TRBJ1-2; the D call TRBD1 from the table was never checked on the DNA. TRBV12-2 is labeled a pseudogene. The CDR3 is 18 residues long. The CDR3, as DNA: TGTGCAAGTCGCTCACGGTTATACCGGGACAGAGCTAACTATGGCTACACCTTC. Its translation: CASRSRLYRDRANYGYTF.

The CDR3 nucleotides are TGTGCCAGCAGCCTGGACAGTTTCAACAAAGGAGATACGCAGTATTTT. Its protein is CASSLDSFNKGDTQYF. The V call is TRBV13, the J call TRBJ2-3; the D gene is possibly TRBD1 (6 bases). V lost 5 bases and J lost 5, with 20 bases in between. CDR1 is PRHDT, CDR2 FYEKMQ, per germline (reference sequence). The CDR3 runs 16 residues. The variable domain in full, completed from reference TRBV13 and TRBJ2-3, reads AAGVIQSPRHLIKEKRETATLKCYPIPRHDTVYWYQQGPGQDPQFLISFYEKMQSDKGSIPDRFSAQQFSDYHSELNMSSLELGDSALYFCASSLDSFNKGDTQYFGPGTRLTVL.

The chain joins TRBV6-5 to TRBJ1-5; 7 bases agree with TRBD1. The CDR3 consists of 14 residues. J was trimmed by 5 bases and V by 6 bases; bases with no gene match: 7. CDR1 is MNHEY, CDR2 SVGAGI, per germline. CDR3 amino acids: CASRPRGSHQPQHF. CDR3 in DNA: TGTGCCAGCAGACCCAGGGGGAGCCATCAGCCCCAGCATTTT.

Notes on this clone: This sample also contains other DNA sequences that code for the same CDR3. V and J are TRBV5-7 and TRBJ1-2, with 8 bases matching TRBD1. TRBV5-7 is annotated as an ORF whose role is uncertain. CDR3 length: 14 residues. Losses at the gene ends were 0 bases for V and 6 bases for J; bases not matched to a gene: 4. This chain's CDR3 is CASSLVGQGDGYTF. Here the CDR3 DNA reads TGTGCCAGCAGCTTGGTAGGACAGGGCGATGGCTACACCTTC.

This clone was observed once. CDR3 sequence reads: CASSFHSYEQYF. The CDR3 region has the DNA TGTGCCAGCAGCTTCCACTCCTACGAGCAGTACTTC. J is TRBJ2-7 and V is TRBV11-2, with D hard to call. The CDR3 covers 12 residues. CDR1 is SGHAT, CDR2 FQNNGV, per germline. Trimming removed 3 bases from V and 0 bases from J, with 3 bases in between. Using reference TRBV11-2 and TRBJ2-7 for the parts outside the CDR3, the full variable domain is EAGVAQSPRYKIIEKRQSVAFWCNPISGHATLYWYQQILGQGPKLLIQFQNNGVVDDSQLPKDRFSAERLKGVDSTLKIQPAKLEDSAVYLCASSFHSYEQYFGPGTRLTVT.

This clone occurred a few times. The genes are TRBV6-1 and TRBJ2-1, with 9 bases fitting TRBD1. The CDR3 runs 14 residues. The V gene end was trimmed by 6 bases and the J gene end by 6 bases; junction bases not matched to a gene: 6. The germline V gene has CDR1 MNHNS and CDR2 SASEGT. The CDR3 DNA reads as TGTGCCAGCAGGGGGACAGGGAAATCCAATGAGCAGTTCTTC. Protein: CASRGTGKSNEQFF.

This rearrangement joins TRBV7-9 to TRBJ2-1, with a possible D match to TRBD1 (5 bases). V shed 2 bases and J shed 4 bases, with 15 bases lying between them. The CDR3 runs 16 residues. CDR1 is SEHNR and CDR2 is FQNEAQ in the germline V gene (reference sequence). The CDR3 spells CASSLTLQGNYNEQFF. CDR3 bases: TGTGCCAGCAGCTTAACCCTGCAGGGTAATTACAATGAGCAGTTCTTC.

V and J are TRBV19 and TRBJ1-4, with D possibly matching TRBD1 (6 bases). The CDR3 runs 16 residues. Germline CDR1 is LNHDA and CDR2 is SQIVND (reference sequence). V lost 6 bases and J 0 bases, leaving 14 bases between the germline ends. The CDR3 sequence: CASRKASGATNEKLFF. The CDR3 coding sequence is TGTGCCAGTAGGAAAGCATCAGGGGCAACTAATGAAAAACTGTTTTTT.

The sample holds a few counts of this clone. The chain links TRBV28 to TRBJ1-3, with TRBD1 identical over 7 bases. The CDR3 spans 16 residues. Trimming at V came to 5 bases and at J to 0 bases, leaving 7 bases not matched to a gene. Per the germline V gene, CDR1 is MDHEN and CDR2 is SYDVKM. The chain's CDR3 is CASSPPTGFSGNTIYF. CDR3 DNA: TGTGCCAGCAGTCCACCGACAGGGTTCTCTGGAAACACCATATATTTT.

This clone was observed a few times. The chain recombines TRBV6-1 with TRBJ2-1; the match to TRBD2 covers 8 bases. The CDR3 covers 12 residues. V lost 2 bases, J lost 15 bases, and 6 bases stayed unmatched. Germline CDR1 is MNHNS and CDR2 is SASEGT. The CDR3 DNA reads TGTGCCAGCAGTGAACTGGCCGGGGGGGGGTTCTTC. Translating gives CASSELAGGGFF.

This clone showed up just a few times. V usage is TRBV6-1 and J usage is TRBJ2-7, with 10 bases aligning to TRBD1. Germline V lookup: CDR1 MNHNS, CDR2 SASEGT. The CDR3 loop spans 13 amino acids. V shed 6 bases and J 3 bases; nucleotides not matched to a gene: 2. Here the CDR3 DNA reads TGTGCCAGCAGGACAGGGGGCGTCTACGAGCAGTACTTC. This gives the protein CASRTGGVYEQYF.